This T cell receptor beta chain was sequenced during a study of blood T cell repertoires in COVID-19. Study as a whole: From the United States, Italy and Spain came samples of acute and convalescent COVID-19. From T cells, B-cell-depleted T cells, or PBMCs came the material, which was cDNA or gDNA.

Per the original data handling: Cell counts per sample came from amplifying reference gene primers. Only in-frame clones appear in the TCRdb table, and some are missing; sequencing was by immunoSEQ multiplex PCR. V, J and clone size were drawn from that table, and D and trimming were deduced from the DNA. The data show fewer than 90,000 clones, 84% seen once. The germline V gene encodes CDR1 SGHRS and CDR2 YFSETQ. The CDR3 consists of 15 residues. Trimming left V 1 base short and J 10 bases short, with 17 bases between. The sequence came from a man between 65 and 85 years old with acute or convalescent COVID-19. The sequenced sample consisted of peripheral blood. The genes are TRBV5-1 and TRBJ1-4, with TRBD1 as a possible D gene (6 bases). CDR3 loop: CASSLQRQGPGKLFF. The CDR3 DNA sequence: TGCGCCAGCAGCTTGCAAAGGCAGGGGCCCGGAAAACTGTTTTTT.